This section outlines one T cell receptor beta chain sequence together with its context. The antigen is undetermined. Version v3.0 of the immunoSEQ assay was performed at survey level. Sequenced by immunoSEQ multiplex PCR; TCRdb stores in-frame clones only, minus some. Here the sample spans over 30,000 clones, approximately 85% being singletons. The data are from a study of long-term antiretroviral therapy in people with HIV. On the study more broadly: Specimens dating back about a decade before the 2015 immediate-ART recommendation are the oldest included.

The CDR3 sequence is 16 residues long. CDR1 MNHEY and CDR2 SVGAGI come from the germline V gene. V lost 0 bases, J lost 0 bases, and 9 bases lay in between. Study outcomes and limitations: Every time point showed a repertoire led by clones expanded before ART. Diversity remained lower than transplant donor controls, even though it increased after ART. Samples were collected from the mid-2000s to the late 2010s under possibly less effective ART regimens.

The sequenced sample was unsorted PBMCs, obtained 3.1 years after starting antiretroviral therapy. The gene calls are TRBV6-5 and TRBJ1-3, with unresolved D. The TCR comes from a woman aged 45-65 years with HIV. The DNA for the CDR3 is TGTGCCAGCAGTTACTCAGGGAGGACCTCTGGAAACACCATATATTTT. Translating gives CASSYSGRTSGNTIYF.